These 12 T cell receptor beta chains were sequenced from one sample in a study of T cell changes during pregnancy in multiple sclerosis. Profiling relied on immunoSEQ multiplex PCR, and the TCRdb table lists in-frame clones only, not all of them. The sample has roughly 56,000 clones; 91% are singletons. The input for sequencing was CD4+ T cells from peripheral blood mononuclear cells, taken after pregnancy. The source is a female donor in good health, enrolled as a control in a pregnancy study.

The chain recombines TRBV5-5 with TRBJ1-1; D is unresolved. Deletions cut 7 bases from V and 0 bases from J, with 13 bases between. CDR3 length: 14 residues. Germline V lookup: CDR1 SGHKS, CDR2 YYEKEE (reference sequence). CDR3 protein: CASETGTLNTEAFF. Here the CDR3 DNA reads TGTGCCAGCGAAACGGGAACATTGAACACTGAAGCTTTCTTT.

The rearrangement links TRBV19 to TRBJ1-1; maybe TRBD1 (6 bases). With 4 bases removed from V and 4 bases from J, the gap between germline ends came to 13 bases. CDR3 length: 14 amino acids. Germline lookup yields CDR1 LNHDA and CDR2 SQIVND (reference sequence). The CDR3 DNA follows: TGTGCCAGTAGTAAGGCGGCAGGGGTCACTGAAGCTTTCTTT. This gives the protein CASSKAAGVTEAFF.

The chain couples TRBV4-2 to TRBJ2-5, with 9 bases matching TRBD2. This CDR3 has 16 amino acids. Trimming took 5 bases from V and 5 from J; bases not matched to a gene: 12. CDR1 LGHNA and CDR2 YNFKEQ come from the germline V gene. The CDR3 nucleotides are TGTGCCAGCAGCGCCCGGGTAGCGGGGGCCGGGGAGACCCAGTACTTC. Translation: CASSARVAGAGETQYF.

This chain links TRBV11-3 with TRBJ1-1; 9 bases agree with TRBD1. CDR1 and CDR2 from the germline V gene are SGHNT and YENEEA. With 3 bases clipped from V and 9 bases from J, the junction kept 5 bases outside the gene matches. The CDR3 sequence is 13 residues long. CDR3 bases: TGTGCCAGCAGCTTCGGACAGGGGCGCAAAGCTTTCTTT. It codes for CASSFGQGRKAFF.

The J gene is TRBJ2-3, the V gene TRBV7-3, with D possibly being TRBD2 (6 bases). The CDR3 is 19 residues long. The V and J ends lost 1 base and 2 bases respectively, with 22 bases between them. Per the germline V gene, CDR1 is SGHTA and CDR2 is FQGTGA. The CDR3 sequence is CASSLKGGAGSSLTDTQYF. CDR3 in DNA: TGTGCCAGCAGCTTAAAGGGTGGGGCGGGGTCATCCCTCACAGATACGCAGTATTTT.

The chain employs TRBV21-1 and TRBJ1-6; the DNA was not used to check the table's D call, TRBD1. TRBV21-1 is shown as a pseudogene. This CDR3 has 16 amino acids. This CDR3 reads CASRAGKVLHNSPLHF. CDR3 DNA: TGTGCCAGCAGGGCAGGAAAAGTCCTCCATAATTCACCCCTCCACTTT.

The chain carries TRBV4-3 and TRBJ1-5; a possible D gene is TRBD1 (6 bases). Germline lookup yields CDR1 LGHNA and CDR2 YSLEER. V was shortened by 4 bases and J by 0 bases, with 10 bases between the two germline ends. The CDR3 has 15 residues. CDR3 bases: TGCGCCAGCAGCCCCGGACAGTATAGCAATCAGCCCCAGCATTTT. It specifies CASSPGQYSNQPQHF.

This clone was picked up a small number of times. The V call is TRBV2, the J call TRBJ2-6; maybe TRBD2 (5 bases). Germline lookup yields CDR1 SNHLY and CDR2 FYNNEI. Trimming shortened V by 1 base and J by 6 bases, and 10 bases separated the two germline ends. This CDR3 is 15 amino acids long. CDR3 protein: CASSEGEFAANVLTF. CDR3 sequence (DNA): TGTGCCAGCAGTGAAGGGGAGTTTGCGGCCAACGTCCTGACTTTC.

The V gene is TRBV19, the J gene TRBJ1-3, with D maybe TRBD1 (6 bases). Trimming pared 3 bases from V and 1 base from J, leaving 10 bases between. CDR1 LNHDA and CDR2 SQIVND come from the germline V gene (reference sequence). The CDR3 loop spans 15 amino acids. The CDR3 region is CASSMLQGSGNTIYF. As DNA, the CDR3 is TGTGCCAGTAGTATGCTACAGGGATCTGGAAACACCATATATTTT.

This clone was picked up one time. V gene TRBV19 combines with J gene TRBJ2-2; D uncertain. The V end was cut by 5 bases, the J end by 3 bases, with 10 bases between. The germline gives CDR1 LNHDA, CDR2 SQIVND (reference sequence). CDR3 length equals 14 residues. Written as DNA, the CDR3 is TGTGCCAGTAGTCCTAGGTGGGACACCGGGGAGCTGTTTTTT. Translation gives CASSPRWDTGELFF.

The chain has TRBV11-3 and TRBJ2-3; D ambiguous. Germline values: CDR1 SGHNT, CDR2 YENEEA. Between the trimmed V and J ends, which lost 1 base and 0 bases, there was a span of 5 bases. This CDR3 region has 14 residues. For the CDR3, the DNA is TGTGCCAGCAGCTTAGTGGCTAGCACAGATACGCAGTATTTT. This encodes CASSLVASTDTQYF.

This clone appeared once. V gene TRBV7-9 combines with J gene TRBJ1-4, with D tentatively TRBD1 (6 bases). Trimming removed 8 bases from V and 0 bases from J, with 19 bases in between. Germline CDR1 and CDR2: SEHNR and FQNEAQ (reference sequence). CDR3 length equals 17 residues. This CDR3 reads CASSHRQGRATNEKLFF. CDR3 in DNA: TGTGCCAGCTCCCATCGGCAGGGGAGAGCAACTAATGAAAAACTGTTTTTT.